This record concerns one T cell receptor (beta chain) sequence. The protocol was immunoSEQ multiplex PCR, while the TCRdb copy is restricted to in-frame clones and leaves out a portion. Among 85,000 to 100,000 clones, around 90% were seen once, and the ten largest hold about 2%. The data derive from a study of PD-L1 blockade in urothelial cancer. Trimming left V 3 bases short and J 4 bases short, with 17 bases between. CDR1 and CDR2 from the germline V gene are SGDLS and YYNGEE. The CDR3 has 15 residues. Time point reported: pretreatment peripheral blood. This receptor was identified in a man in his sixties with urothelial cancer. J is TRBJ2-7 and V is TRBV9; D is possibly TRBD2 (6 bases). The sample here was PBMCs, taken around atezolizumab (anti-PD-L1) treatment. CDR3 nucleotides: TGTGCCAGCAGCGCAAATCCTAGCGCCGGTTACGAGCAGTACTTC. It translates to CASSANPSAGYEQYF.